Following are 29 T cell receptor beta chains from one sample sequenced in a study of STAT3 mutations in large granular lymphocyte leukemia. Assay used: immunoSEQ multiplex PCR; TCRdb lists only in-frame clones, some missing. The table lists about 42,000 clones, about 81% of them singletons, with roughly 0.42% in the top ten. These receptors' antigens are unknown. General observations from the study: In T-cell large granular lymphocyte leukemia, about half of patients showed multiple immunodominant subclonotypes.

The sample was PBMCs. These receptors originate from a human donor with T large granular lymphocyte leukemia. Some clones in this sample may be carry-over from other donors' samples.

The rearrangement links TRBV7-8 to TRBJ1-2; D is undetermined. Germline V gene data show CDR1 as SGHVS and CDR2 as FQNEAQ. CDR3 size: 11 residues. Trimming took off 1 base at V and 10 bases at J, with 7 bases between the two ends. CDR3 coding DNA: TGTGCCAGCAGCTTAGGTAGCGTCTACACCTTC. It is translated as CASSLGSVYTF.

The chain has TRBV29-1 and TRBJ1-4; D possibly corresponds to TRBD1 (6 bases). Germline V gene data show CDR1 as SQVTM and CDR2 as ANQGSEA. The V gene lost 2 bases and the J gene lost 9 bases, with 10 bases spanning the gap. The CDR3 consists of 12 residues. The CDR3 loop reads CSVEWTEKKLFF. The DNA of the CDR3 is TGCAGCGTTGAATGGACAGAGAAAAAACTGTTTTTT.

J is TRBJ2-1 and V is TRBV15; D ambiguous. Germline CDR1 is LNHNV and CDR2 is YYDKDF (reference sequence). With 0 bases removed from V and 7 bases from J, the gap between germline ends came to 10 bases. The CDR3 runs to 14 residues. CDR3 region: CATSRDFLTNEQFF. DNA of the CDR3: TGTGCCACCAGCAGAGATTTTTTAACAAATGAGCAGTTCTTC.

This chain links TRBV2 with TRBJ1-6; the match to TRBD1 covers 7 bases. J was trimmed by 9 bases and V by 5 bases; bases with no gene match: 10. From germline, CDR1 is SNHLY and CDR2 FYNNEI. The CDR3 covers 15 residues. CDR3 bases: TGTGCCAGCAGTCGACGGGACAGTGATGGTTCACCCCTCCACTTT. Its translation: CASSRRDSDGSPLHF.

This clone showed up just a few times. The chain is built from TRBV2 and TRBJ2-6; D is ambiguous. Trimming took off 7 bases at V and 4 bases at J, with 8 bases between the two ends. Germline lookup yields CDR1 SNHLY and CDR2 FYNNEI. The CDR3 totals 13 residues. The CDR3 loop reads CASKSPGANVLTF. Written as DNA, the CDR3 is TGTGCCAGCAAAAGTCCCGGGGCCAACGTCCTGACTTTC.

The J gene is TRBJ1-3, the V gene TRBV18; a possible D gene is TRBD1 (5 bases). Trimming took off 8 bases at V and 7 bases at J, with 15 bases between the two ends. This CDR3 has 13 residues. The germline gives CDR1 KGHSH, CDR2 LQKENI. The CDR3 loop is CASLSGNGNTIYF. For the CDR3, the DNA is TGTGCCAGCCTTTCAGGGAACGGGAACACCATATATTTT.

The V gene is TRBV27, the J gene TRBJ1-2, with 10 bases lining up with TRBD1. Germline-derived CDR1 and CDR2 are MNHEY and SMNVEV (reference sequence). CDR3 length: 17 residues. V lost 4 bases to trimming and J lost 4 bases; unmatched junction nucleotides: 12. The CDR3 coding sequence is TGTGCCAGCAGTTCCTACCTCCGACAGGGGGCCCCCTATGGCTACACCTTC. This encodes CASSSYLRQGAPYGYTF.

The V and J genes are TRBV11-2 and TRBJ2-7; 7 bases fit TRBD1. V lost 6 bases, J lost 2 bases, and 4 bases stayed unmatched. The CDR3 extends over 13 amino acids. Germline CDR1 SGHAT, CDR2 FQNNGV. CDR3 sequence (DNA): TGTGCCAGCAGGGTAGACAGGGCCTACGAGCAGTACTTC. It translates to CASRVDRAYEQYF.

This CDR3 is CASSKAGTQETQYF. The DNA for the CDR3 is TGTGCCAGCAGCAAAGCCGGGACACAAGAGACCCAGTACTTC. This sequence joins TRBV7-9 and TRBJ2-5; D perhaps matches TRBD1 (6 bases). The CDR3 runs to 14 residues. CDR1 is SEHNR and CDR2 is FQNEAQ in the germline V gene (reference sequence). V lost 5 bases, J lost 2 bases, and 12 bases lay in between.

The rearrangement uses TRBV2 and TRBJ2-1; TRBD1 matches at 10 bases. V gave up 6 bases and J gave up 8 bases; unmatched junction bases: 7. CDR1 is SNHLY, CDR2 FYNNEI, per germline. This CDR3 has 14 residues. In DNA form, the CDR3 reads TGTGCCAGCAGAGGGGACAGGGGCTCTCATGAGCAGTTCTTC. Its translation: CASRGDRGSHEQFF. The entire variable domain, with the rest obtained from reference TRBV2 and TRBJ2-1, is as follows: EPEVTQTPSHQVTQMGQEVILRCVPISNHLYFYWYRQILGQKVEFLVSFYNNEISEKSEIFDDQFSVERPDGSNFTLKIRSTKLEDSAMYFCASRGDRGSHEQFFGPGTRLTVL.

This clone has a single count. The chain combines TRBV5-6 with TRBJ2-1, with 8 bases aligning to TRBD1. This CDR3 contains 15 residues. The ends lost 1 base at V and 8 bases at J; junction bases unmatched: 8. Looked up from germline, CDR1 is SGHDT and CDR2 is YYEEEE. The CDR3 coding sequence is TGTGCCAGCAGCTTGTTGGACAGGGATATCGATGAGCAGTTCTTC. It is translated as CASSLLDRDIDEQFF. The variable domain in full, completed from reference TRBV5-6 and TRBJ2-1, reads DAGVTQSPTHLIKTRGQQVTLRCSPKSGHDTVSWYQQALGQGPQFIFQYYEEEERQRGNFPDRFSGHQFPNYSSELNVNALLLGDSALYLCASSLLDRDIDEQFFGPGTRLTVL.

The chain carries TRBV20-1 and TRBJ2-1; D not resolved. V was pared by 4 bases and J by 10 bases, with 11 bases between. The germline V gene encodes CDR1 DFQATT and CDR2 SNEGSKA (reference sequence). The CDR3 has 11 amino acids. The CDR3 DNA sequence: TGCAGTGCTACCCGCATTAGGGAGCAGTTCTTC. It is translated as CSATRIREQFF.

The CDR3 sequence: CAWSVFTGGQPQHF. CDR3 nucleotides: TGTGCCTGGAGTGTATTTACAGGCGGACAGCCCCAGCATTTT. The chain joins TRBV30 to TRBJ1-5; tentative D call: TRBD1 (5 bases). V gave up 0 bases and J gave up 7 bases, with 13 bases separating them. CDR1 GTSNPN and CDR2 SVGIG come from the germline V gene (reference sequence). The length of the CDR3 is 14 residues. The variable domain in full, with the rest retrieved from reference TRBV30 and TRBJ1-5, is SQTIHQWPATLVQPVGSPLSLECTVEGTSNPNLYWYRQAAGRGLQLLFYSVGIGQISSEVPQNLSASRPQDRQFILSSKKLLLSDSGFYLCAWSVFTGGQPQHFGDGTRLSIL.

V is TRBV19 and J is TRBJ1-1; possible D gene TRBD1, 6 bases. Germline lookup yields CDR1 LNHDA and CDR2 SQIVND (reference sequence). The CDR3 runs 14 residues. The V end lost 5 bases, the J end lost 5 bases, and 15 bases lay between the germline ends. Here the CDR3 reads CASSLARGATEAFF. CDR3 DNA sequence: TGTGCCAGTAGTCTTGCCCGGGGGGCTACTGAAGCTTTCTTT.

This clone has a single count. The chain is built from TRBV2 and TRBJ1-4; D not resolved. CDR3 length equals 11 residues. Germline values: CDR1 SNHLY, CDR2 FYNNEI. Deletions cut 4 bases from V and 6 bases from J, with 3 bases between. The CDR3 sequence is CASSVYEKLFF. In nucleotides, the CDR3 is TGTGCCAGCAGTGTTTATGAAAAACTGTTTTTT.

The chain employs TRBV27 and TRBJ1-5, with no clear D. Germline V CDR1 and CDR2: MNHEY, SMNVEV (reference sequence). This CDR3 is 14 amino acids long. Trimming removed 1 base at V and 7 bases at J, with 11 bases between. DNA for the CDR3: TGTGCCAGCAGTTTATTAGGGTTGGGGCAGCCCCAGCATTTT. Residues: CASSLLGLGQPQHF.

This clone has more than one count but fewer than ten. The chain has TRBV27 and TRBJ2-3; possibly TRBD1 or TRBD2 for D (5 bases each). The CDR3 runs 14 residues. Germline V gene data show CDR1 as MNHEY and CDR2 as SMNVEV (reference sequence). Trimming removed 1 base at V and 0 bases at J, with 5 bases between. This CDR3 reads CASSLWGSTDTQYF. In DNA, the CDR3 is TGTGCCAGCAGTTTATGGGGGAGCACAGATACGCAGTATTTT.

The chain combines TRBV4-3 with TRBJ2-7; TRBD1 matches 8 bases. V was pared by 3 bases and J by 7 bases, with 11 bases of the junction left unmatched. The CDR3 totals 15 residues. The V gene's germline CDR1 is LGHNA and CDR2 YSLEER. The CDR3 reads CASSQGRQGAGEQYF. The DNA of the CDR3 is TGCGCCAGCAGCCAGGGACGCCAGGGGGCGGGGGAGCAGTACTTC.

This clone was counted a few times. CDR3 bases: TGTTCGGACAGGGTGGGGAACACTGAAGCTTTCTTT. It yields the protein CSDRVGNTEAFF. The gene calls are TRBV2 and TRBJ1-1; 8 nucleotides line up with TRBD1. CDR1 is SNHLY, CDR2 FYNNEI, per germline. The CDR3 contains 12 residues.

The chain employs TRBV18 and TRBJ2-3; 9 bases map to TRBD2. Germline values: CDR1 KGHSH, CDR2 LQKENI. The junction had 19 bases not matched to a gene; V was cut back by 8 bases and J by 7 bases. The CDR3 spans 17 residues. CDR3 nucleotides: TGTGCCAGCGACCCGATGAGTCCTGCGGGGGGGCGAAATACGCAGTATTTT. Amino acids: CASDPMSPAGGRNTQYF.

The chain carries TRBV29-1 and TRBJ2-7; 8 nucleotides line up with TRBD1. The CDR3 is 13 amino acids. Per the germline V gene, CDR1 is SQVTM and CDR2 is ANQGSEA. J gave up 6 bases and V 3 bases, and 7 bases lay outside the gene matches. The CDR3 here is CSVEPTGAGEQYF. CDR3 DNA sequence: TGCAGCGTTGAGCCGACAGGGGCGGGCGAGCAGTACTTC.

The rearrangement uses TRBV2 and TRBJ1-1, with D unclear. This CDR3 spans 14 amino acids. V was trimmed by 1 base and J by 1 base, leaving 7 bases between them. CDR1 and CDR2 from the germline V gene are SNHLY and FYNNEI. This CDR3 reads CASSEGQKNTEAFF. Written as DNA, the CDR3 is TGTGCCAGCAGTGAAGGGCAGAAGAACACTGAAGCTTTCTTT.

The chain employs TRBV7-9 and TRBJ2-1; D gene unclear. Germline-derived CDR1 and CDR2 are SEHNR and FQNEAQ (reference sequence). V gave up 5 bases and J gave up 10 bases, with 9 bases separating them. The CDR3 runs to 11 residues. The CDR3 loop is CASSPKVEQFF. CDR3 bases: TGTGCCAGCAGCCCTAAAGTGGAGCAGTTCTTC.

This clone occurred once. The chain carries TRBV11-2 and TRBJ2-1; weak D call: TRBD1 (6 bases). The CDR3 contains 13 residues. V dropped 1 base and J dropped 7 bases, with 8 bases sitting between them. The V gene's germline CDR1 is SGHAT and CDR2 FQNNGV. The CDR3 loop is CASSLGGGNEQFF. Here the CDR3 DNA reads TGTGCCAGCAGCTTAGGAGGGGGTAATGAGCAGTTCTTC.

This chain uses TRBV6-5 with TRBJ1-2, with D possibly matching TRBD1 (5 bases). The germline V gene has CDR1 MNHEY and CDR2 SVGAGI. CDR3 length equals 15 residues. V lost 0 bases and J 4 bases, leaving 12 bases between the germline ends. CDR3 coding DNA: TGTGCCAGCAGTTACTCGGGGTTGGGGACCTATGGCTACACCTTC. Translating it yields CASSYSGLGTYGYTF.

This chain links TRBV29-1 with TRBJ1-5; D is possibly TRBD1 (5 bases). The CDR3 contains 13 residues. The V gene's germline CDR1 is SQVTM and CDR2 ANQGSEA. V was shortened by 7 bases and J by 5 bases, with 15 bases between the two germline ends. This CDR3 is CSAQGSWDQPQHF. CDR3 DNA sequence: TGCAGCGCCCAGGGAAGTTGGGATCAGCCCCAGCATTTT.

This clone has a single count. The rearrangement links TRBV27 to TRBJ2-7; D uncertain. Germline CDR1 reads MNHEY; CDR2 reads SMNVEV (reference sequence). Trimming removed 5 bases at V and 4 bases at J, with 21 bases between. This CDR3 has 16 residues. The chain's CDR3 is CASSPHGPVRVYEQYV. CDR3 DNA sequence: TGTGCCAGCAGTCCTCATGGGCCCGTTAGGGTATACGAGCAGTACGTC.

This clone was observed a single time. The genes are TRBV7-2 and TRBJ1-5; D is unclear. The germline gives CDR1 SGHTA, CDR2 FQGNSA. The CDR3 sequence is 15 residues long. Deletions cut 5 bases from V and 1 base from J, with 12 bases between. CDR3 DNA: TGTGCCAGCAGCGAGGCCGGCTGGAGCAATCAGCCCCAGCATTTT. Its protein is CASSEAGWSNQPQHF.

The chain combines TRBV4-1 with TRBJ2-2; TRBD1 agrees at 7 bases. This CDR3 is 16 amino acids long. Germline V gives CDR1 MGHRA, CDR2 YSYEKL. J lost 0 bases, V lost 0 bases, and 1 base had no gene match. The CDR3 here is CASSQDQGANTGELFF. The CDR3 nucleotides are TGCGCCAGCAGCCAAGATCAGGGGGCGAACACCGGGGAGCTGTTTTTT.